In its sample, the clone carrying this T cell receptor beta chain was seen a few times. The entry originates in a study of Ad26.COV2.S vaccination and SARS-CoV-2 variants. Sequencing was performed with immunoSEQ multiplex PCR; in TCRdb, only in-frame clones are kept and a portion is missing. This table has some 480,000 clones, 70% to 90% appearing once. Stated treatment: around 19 received Ad26.COV2.S at low or high dose, single or two shots; about 5 received placebo; per-sample allocation not given. Repertoires come from day 63 after the first vaccine or placebo injection. The sample here was peripheral blood, taken in a trial of Ad26.COV2.S vaccine versus placebo. The clonotype was recovered from a person aged 18-60 years who received the Ad26.COV2.S COVID-19 vaccine or a placebo.

DNA for the CDR3: TGTGCCAGCAGCCAACTGGCGGGCCCCGATACGCAGTATTTT. This codes for CASSQLAGPDTQYF. V and J are TRBV4-2 and TRBJ2-3, with a tentative D call TRBD2 (5 bases). Germline V gives CDR1 LGHNA, CDR2 YNFKEQ. The CDR3 extends over 14 amino acids. Trimming removed 2 bases from V and 6 bases from J, with 12 bases in between.